These 9 T cell receptor beta chains were all obtained from the same sample, sequenced in a study of blood T cell repertoires in COVID-19. TCRdb keeps only in-frame clones here, not all; method: immunoSEQ multiplex PCR. The sample gives about 360,000 clones, 85% to 90% of which show up once; around 3% is in the top ten. Sequences were obtained from peripheral blood. The receptors here all came from a human donor in a cohort sampled during active COVID-19.

This chain links TRBV2 with TRBJ1-6, with no clear D. The CDR3 consists of 12 residues. Trimming left V 2 bases short and J 7 bases short, with 3 bases between. From germline, CDR1 is SNHLY and CDR2 FYNNEI. In DNA, the CDR3 is TGTGCCAGCAGTGAACAGAATTCACCCCTCCACTTT. It is translated as CASSEQNSPLHF.

This clone was seen only once. The chain links TRBV5-4 to TRBJ2-7; no definite D call. With 1 base removed from V and 2 bases from J, the gap between germline ends came to 10 bases. Germline loops: CDR1 SGHNT, CDR2 YYREEE (reference sequence). The CDR3 runs to 14 residues. The CDR3 is CASSLNLVPYEQYF. CDR3 coding DNA: TGTGCCAGCAGCTTGAATCTAGTCCCCTACGAGCAGTACTTC.

The chain couples TRBV18 to TRBJ1-2, with D maybe TRBD1 (5 bases). V was trimmed by 2 bases and J by 4 bases, leaving 14 bases between them. This CDR3 spans 15 amino acids. Looked up from germline, CDR1 is KGHSH and CDR2 is LQKENI. The CDR3 loop is CASSPSSLQGYGYTF. The CDR3 nucleotides read TGTGCCAGCTCACCATCTAGTCTCCAGGGCTATGGCTACACCTTC.

This sequence joins TRBV5-1 and TRBJ2-3; 9 positions match TRBD2. J gave up 3 bases and V 0 bases, and 8 bases lay outside the gene matches. Germline values: CDR1 SGHRS, CDR2 YFSETQ. This CDR3 spans 17 amino acids. The CDR3 DNA reads TGCGCCAGCAGCTTGGTGGCGGGAGGGCCGGATACAGATACGCAGTATTTT. Encoded protein: CASSLVAGGPDTDTQYF.

J is TRBJ2-1 and V is TRBV7-2, with TRBD2 identical over 11 bases. CDR3 length: 16 residues. CDR1 is SGHTA and CDR2 is FQGNSA in the germline V gene. V lost 3 bases, J lost 2 bases, and 3 bases stayed unmatched. The CDR3 region is CASSLTSGDTYNEQFF. In DNA form, the CDR3 reads TGTGCCAGCAGCTTGACTAGCGGGGATACCTACAATGAGCAGTTCTTC.

CDR3 in DNA: TGTGCCAGTAGTAGGAGCGGAAACACCATATATTTT. Protein: CASSRSGNTIYF. The genes are TRBV19 and TRBJ1-3; D gene uncertain. CDR1 and CDR2 from the germline V gene are LNHDA and SQIVND (reference sequence). The CDR3 loop spans 12 amino acids. Deletions cut 4 bases from V and 4 bases from J, with 5 bases between.

The table lists this clone with a few counts. The chain couples TRBV27 to TRBJ2-5; 13 nucleotides agree with TRBD2. The CDR3 is 17 residues long. CDR1 and CDR2 from the germline V gene are MNHEY and SMNVEV (reference sequence). The J segment lost 1 base and the V segment lost 5 bases, leaving 7 bases of the junction unmatched. CDR3 DNA: TGTGCCAGCAGTCCTTGGACTAGCGGGAGTTTCCAAGAGACCCAGTACTTC. Amino acids: CASSPWTSGSFQETQYF.

The V gene is TRBV30, the J gene TRBJ2-5, with 9 bases identical to TRBD2. The germline gives CDR1 GTSNPN, CDR2 SVGIG (reference sequence). Germline trimming cut 2 bases from V and 1 base from J; bases unmatched to any gene: 5. The CDR3 contains 15 residues. CDR3 in DNA: TGTGCCTGGAGTTCTAGCGGGATGAGCCAAGAGACCCAGTACTTC. Its protein is CAWSSSGMSQETQYF.

The CDR3 nucleotides read TGTGCCAGCAGCCGCGACCCCGGGGAGAAGGCTTTCTTT. Translation gives CASSRDPGEKAFF. J is TRBJ1-1 and V is TRBV7-3, with D unclear. With 5 bases removed from V and 11 bases from J, the gap between germline ends came to 18 bases. Germline-derived CDR1 and CDR2 are SGHTA and FQGTGA. The CDR3 spans 13 residues.